Here is one T cell receptor (beta chain) with its context. The antigen is not known. MiXCR, run by TCRdb on the reads, gives a single entry per CDR3 protein. This sample has roughly 860,000 distinct CDR3 sequences, with over 25% found just once. Losses at the gene ends were 6 bases for V and 8 bases for J; bases not matched to a gene: 9. The germline gives CDR1 MDHEN, CDR2 SYDVKM. CDR3 length: 15 residues. These data are taken from a study of T cell repertoires in cytomegalovirus infection. About the research overall: Alongside well-studied HLA-B-restricted CMV epitopes, recently identified HLA-C-restricted CMV epitopes were also used. CMV infection plus the matching HLA type was flagged by public TCR beta signatures.

Findings and limits, study-wide: Summed public TCR beta family frequency identified CMV carriers bearing the relevant HLA.

The sequencing here drew on cultured CD8+ T cells from PBMCs, taken from culture after CMV antigen stimulation. This clonotype was sampled from a human donor in good health (CMV status not recorded). Some clones in this sample may be carry-over from other donors' samples. This rearrangement joins TRBV28 to TRBJ2-5, with 13 bases aligning to TRBD2. CDR3 sequence (DNA): TGTGCCAGCAGCCAAGGACTAGCGGGGGTTCATACCCAGTACTTC. This encodes CASSQGLAGVHTQYF.